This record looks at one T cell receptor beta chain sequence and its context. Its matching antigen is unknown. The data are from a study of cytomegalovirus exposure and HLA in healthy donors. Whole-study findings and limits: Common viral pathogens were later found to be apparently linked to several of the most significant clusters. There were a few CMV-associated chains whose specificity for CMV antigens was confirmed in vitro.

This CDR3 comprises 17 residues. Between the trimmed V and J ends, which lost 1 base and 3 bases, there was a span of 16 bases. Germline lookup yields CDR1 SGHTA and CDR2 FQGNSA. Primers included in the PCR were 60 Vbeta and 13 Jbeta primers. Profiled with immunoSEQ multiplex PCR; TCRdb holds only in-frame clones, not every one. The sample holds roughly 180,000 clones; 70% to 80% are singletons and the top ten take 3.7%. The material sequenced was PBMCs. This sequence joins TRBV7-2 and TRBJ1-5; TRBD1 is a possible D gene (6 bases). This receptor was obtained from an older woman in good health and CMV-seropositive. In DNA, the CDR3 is TGTGCCAGCAGCTTAGGTTGGGGGCGAGGGGTCAATCAGCCCCAGCATTTT. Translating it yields CASSLGWGRGVNQPQHF.